Listed here are 29 T cell receptor beta chains from one sample, sequenced in a study of OX40 agonist ivuxolimab in advanced cancers. The library was made by the immunoSEQ multiplex PCR assay. Not all clones reach the TCRdb copy of this immuneACCESS table, which keeps in-frame sequences only. Checked studies attribute under half of the gap to unresolved V genes and leave the rest unexplained. The sample table holds 99,000 or so clones, of which roughly 90% were seen once. The ten largest make up around 0.31% of the sample. Here the sequenced sample was CD4+ or CD8+ T cells sorted from blood, taken in a trial of the OX40 agonist ivuxolimab. These TCRs come from an adult with an advanced solid tumor such as melanoma, head and neck, liver or kidney cancer.

The V call is TRBV19, the J call TRBJ2-4; 7 nucleotides line up with TRBD1. V dropped 5 bases and J dropped 0; count of bases not matched to a gene: 4. CDR1 is LNHDA and CDR2 is SQIVND in the germline V gene (reference sequence). The CDR3 is 15 amino acids. CDR3 amino acids: CASSVTGIAKNIQYF. The CDR3 nucleotides are TGTGCCAGTAGTGTGACAGGGATAGCCAAAAACATTCAGTACTTC.

The gene calls are TRBV4-2 and TRBJ2-3; D is undetermined. There are 16 residues in the CDR3. Germline V CDR1 and CDR2: LGHNA, YNFKEQ. Trimming pared 4 bases from V and 1 base from J, leaving 15 bases between. CDR3 in amino acids: CASSPRELAGTDTQYF. CDR3 nucleotide sequence: TGTGCCAGCAGCCCGAGAGAATTAGCAGGCACAGATACGCAGTATTTT.

V usage is TRBV19 and J usage is TRBJ1-5; TRBD1 matches at 9 bases. Germline V gives CDR1 LNHDA, CDR2 SQIVND (reference sequence). V was clipped by 1 base and J by 3 bases; unmatched bases: 1. The CDR3 length is 15 residues. This CDR3 is CASSIGDRDNQPQHF. DNA of the CDR3: TGTGCCAGTAGTATAGGGGACAGGGACAATCAGCCCCAGCATTTT. Full variable domain (rest looked up from reference TRBV19 and TRBJ1-5): DGGITQSPKYLFRKEGQNVTLSCEQNLNHDAMYWYRQDPGQGLRLIYYSQIVNDFQKGDIAEGYSVSREKKESFPLTVTSAQKNPTAFYLCASSIGDRDNQPQHFGDGTRLSIL.

The gene calls are TRBV28 and TRBJ2-7; a weak D match, TRBD2 (5 bases). This CDR3 is built from 14 residues. Germline assignment: CDR1 MDHEN and CDR2 SYDVKM. Trimming took off 2 bases at V and 6 bases at J, with 14 bases between the two ends. CDR3 amino acids: CASSLSAGRGEQYF. The CDR3 DNA follows: TGTGCCAGCAGTTTAAGCGCAGGTCGGGGCGAGCAGTACTTC. Using reference TRBV28 and TRBJ2-7 for the parts outside the CDR3, the full variable domain is DVKVTQSSRYLVKRTGEKVFLECVQDMDHENMFWYRQDPGLGLRLIYFSYDVKMKEKGDIPEGYSVSREKKERFSLILESASTNQTSMYLCASSLSAGRGEQYFGPGTRLTVT.

CDR3 DNA: TGTGCCAGCACCTACAGGAGGAACACTGAAGCTTTCTTT. Amino acid sequence: CASTYRRNTEAFF. The V call is TRBV28, the J call TRBJ1-1; a weak D match, TRBD1 (5 bases). Trimming cost V 7 bases and J 1 base, with 10 bases left between them. Germline V lookup: CDR1 MDHEN, CDR2 SYDVKM. This CDR3 has 13 residues. Drawing the rest from reference TRBV28 and TRBJ1-1, the complete variable domain is DVKVTQSSRYLVKRTGEKVFLECVQDMDHENMFWYRQDPGLGLRLIYFSYDVKMKEKGDIPEGYSVSREKKERFSLILESASTNQTSMYLCASTYRRNTEAFFGQGTRLTVV.

The chain recombines TRBV27 with TRBJ2-5; perhaps TRBD1 as D (6 bases). Trimming removed 1 base at V and 4 bases at J, with 13 bases between. From germline, CDR1 is MNHEY and CDR2 SMNVEV (reference sequence). The CDR3 totals 15 residues. CDR3 coding DNA: TGTGCCAGCAGTTTATGGGGGCGCCCCGGAGAGACCCAGTACTTC. Amino acids: CASSLWGRPGETQYF.

This chain joins TRBV20-1 and TRBJ1-2; D uncertain. The CDR3 sequence is 11 residues long. Germline values: CDR1 DFQATT, CDR2 SNEGSKA (reference sequence). The V end was cut by 4 bases, the J end by 5 bases, with 8 bases between. CDR3: CSATPQYGYTF. CDR3 nucleotide sequence: TGCAGTGCTACCCCCCAATATGGCTACACCTTC.

In its sample, this clone was seen once. The chain joins TRBV27 to TRBJ2-7; 8 bases are a match to TRBD1. The junction had 5 bases not matched to a gene; V was cut back by 7 bases and J by 0 bases. From germline, CDR1 is MNHEY and CDR2 SMNVEV (reference sequence). The CDR3 spans 14 residues. The CDR3 protein is CASNTGGSSYEQYF. The CDR3 region has the DNA TGTGCCAGCAACACAGGGGGAAGCTCCTACGAGCAGTACTTC.

The chain has TRBV4-3 and TRBJ2-1, with unresolved D. Germline V gene sequence: CDR1 LGHNA, CDR2 YSLEER. There are 13 residues in the CDR3. The CDR3 DNA follows: TGCGATATGCAAGTAGGCCGGGACAATGAGCAGTTCTTC. Its protein is CDMQVGRDNEQFF.

The chain carries TRBV7-2 and TRBJ2-7, with 16 positions matching TRBD2. Losses at the gene ends were 1 base for V and 5 bases for J; bases not matched to a gene: 5. This CDR3 is built from 17 residues. The germline CDR1 and CDR2 sequences are SGHTA and FQGNSA. The CDR3 DNA sequence: TGTGCCAGCAGCTTAGTGGGACTAGCGGGAGGGTCGGACGAGCAGTACTTC. Translating it yields CASSLVGLAGGSDEQYF.

As concerns this clone: At one boundary the junction diverges from the germline segment, which might be a read error. J is TRBJ2-1 and V is TRBV6-1; D is unclear. This CDR3 comprises 13 residues. The V gene's germline CDR1 is MNHNS and CDR2 SASEGT. The CDR3 loop is CASREGVINEQFF. DNA for the CDR3: TGTGCCAGCAGGGAAGGAGTGATCAATGAGCAGTTCTTC.

The V call is TRBV28, the J call TRBJ1-1, with unresolved D. Trimming left V 6 bases short and J 1 base short, with 3 bases between. The CDR3 runs 11 residues. Germline V gene data show CDR1 as MDHEN and CDR2 as SYDVKM. CDR3 region: CASRENTEAFF. The DNA of the CDR3 is TGTGCCAGCAGGGAGAACACTGAAGCTTTCTTT.

The V and J genes are TRBV28 and TRBJ2-7, with D perhaps matching TRBD2 (5 bases). Germline CDR1 MDHEN, CDR2 SYDVKM. V dropped 7 bases and J dropped 3 bases, with 16 bases sitting between them. This CDR3 has 14 residues. CDR3 bases: TGTGCCAGCATCCCAGAGGTTACTAGCTACGAGCAGTACTTC. This sequence encodes CASIPEVTSYEQYF.

This clone was found a few times. The V call is TRBV9, the J call TRBJ2-1; 9 bases are shared with TRBD2. V shed 4 bases, J shed 0 bases, and the junction held 8 bases outside the gene matches. CDR1 and CDR2 (germline): SGDLS, YYNGEE. This CDR3 has 17 residues. CDR3 DNA: TGTGCCAGCAGCCCCCGACTAGCGGAAACCTCCTACAATGAGCAGTTCTTC. This codes for CASSPRLAETSYNEQFF.

V and J are TRBV7-2 and TRBJ2-2, with TRBD2 matching 10 bases. Germline CDR1 SGHTA, CDR2 FQGNSA. The CDR3 is made up of 17 amino acids. V gave up 4 bases and J gave up 3 bases; unmatched junction bases: 8. The CDR3 DNA sequence: TGTGCCAGCAGCTCCGGAGCGGGAGGGCCGCACACCGGGGAGCTGTTTTTT. Its translation is CASSSGAGGPHTGELFF.

The chain uses TRBV5-8 and TRBJ2-7, with unresolved D. CDR1 is SGHTS and CDR2 is YDEGEE in the germline V gene. Trimming pared 4 bases from V and 5 bases from J, leaving 7 bases between. The CDR3 length is 11 residues. The CDR3 DNA reads as TGTGCCAGCAGCATTGTGGACGAGCAGTACTTC. The encoded protein is CASSIVDEQYF.

The rearrangement uses TRBV5-4 and TRBJ1-2; D gene ambiguous. This CDR3 is 13 amino acids long. Germline assignment: CDR1 SGHNT and CDR2 YYREEE (reference sequence). V dropped 1 base and J dropped 2 bases, with 6 bases sitting between them. The DNA of the CDR3 is TGTGCCAGCAGCTTGAACGGGAACTATGGCTACACCTTC. It is translated as CASSLNGNYGYTF. Based on the CDR3 plus reference TRBV5-4 and TRBJ1-2, the full variable domain is ETGVTQSPTHLIKTRGQQVTLRCSSQSGHNTVSWYQQALGQGPQFIFQYYREEENGRGNFPPRFSGLQFPNYSSELNVNALELDDSALYLCASSLNGNYGYTFGSGTRLTVV.

V and J are TRBV7-2 and TRBJ2-7, with 8 bases matching TRBD1. CDR3 length equals 12 residues. Trimming cost V 5 bases and J 12 bases; bases outside gene matches: 9. CDR1 and CDR2 from the germline V gene are SGHTA and FQGNSA. This CDR3 reads CASSPDYRGTYF. The CDR3 nucleotides are TGTGCCAGCAGCCCAGACTACAGGGGGACGTACTTC.

The rearrangement uses TRBV28 and TRBJ2-1, with 10 bases identical to TRBD2. J was trimmed by 4 bases and V by 4 bases; bases with no gene match: 10. In germline, CDR1 is MDHEN, CDR2 SYDVKM. This CDR3 region has 17 residues. The CDR3 region has the DNA TGTGCCAGCAGTTCTCCCCTAGCGGGAGTCTGGTACAATGAGCAGTTCTTC. Translation: CASSSPLAGVWYNEQFF.

This chain links TRBV7-2 with TRBJ1-1; D may be TRBD1 (5 bases). The germline V and J ends were trimmed by 2 bases and 4 bases, with 17 bases remaining between them. CDR1 and CDR2 from the germline V gene are SGHTA and FQGNSA. The CDR3 runs 16 residues. This CDR3 reads CASSLLTLQGGTEAFF. CDR3 DNA sequence: TGTGCCAGCAGCTTATTGACCCTCCAGGGCGGCACTGAAGCTTTCTTT.

Comment on this clone: One end of the junction is discordant with germline, which a read error may explain. This rearrangement joins TRBV6-1 to TRBJ1-4; TRBD1 is a possible D gene (6 bases). In germline, CDR1 is MNHNS, CDR2 SASEGT. CDR3 size: 11 residues. CDR3 in amino acids: CASSYHDRTWW. In DNA, the CDR3 is TGTGCCAGCAGTTACCATGACAGGACCTGGTGG.

J is TRBJ2-1 and V is TRBV5-4; 10 positions match TRBD2. This CDR3 is built from 15 residues. From germline, CDR1 is SGHNT and CDR2 YYREEE (reference sequence). Germline trimming cut 0 bases from V and 7 bases from J; bases unmatched to any gene: 4. The DNA of the CDR3 is TGTGCCAGCAGCTTGGAAGCGGGAGGGCGTAATGAGCAGTTCTTC. It encodes CASSLEAGGRNEQFF.

The gene calls are TRBV7-2 and TRBJ2-5; 9 nucleotides align to TRBD1. Germline V gives CDR1 SGHTA, CDR2 FQGNSA. Unmatched junction bases numbered 13, after V lost 1 base and J lost 7 bases. The CDR3 loop spans 17 amino acids. CDR3 nucleotide sequence: TGTGCCAGCAGCTTAGACCGACTCCCGGGACAGGGTCGGACCCAGTACTTC. Translated, it gives CASSLDRLPGQGRTQYF.

This clone is a singleton in its sample. The gene calls are TRBV4-3 and TRBJ2-3, with a weak D call TRBD1 (5 bases). Trimming left V 4 bases short and J 6 bases short, with 11 bases between. Germline V gene data show CDR1 as LGHNA and CDR2 as YSLEER. This CDR3 has 13 amino acids. CDR3 sequence reads: CASSRRPGDTQYF. The CDR3 nucleotides are TGCGCCAGCAGCCGACGACCAGGGGATACGCAGTATTTT.

The chain is built from TRBV19 and TRBJ2-2, with TRBD2 matching 10 bases. V dropped 4 bases and J dropped 6; count of bases not matched to a gene: 8. The CDR3 is 16 residues long. Germline-derived CDR1 and CDR2 are LNHDA and SQIVND (reference sequence). The CDR3, as DNA: TGTGCCAGTAGTAAACCGGGACTAGCGACCCCCGGGGAGCTGTTTTTT. It translates to CASSKPGLATPGELFF.

The V and J genes are TRBV5-3 and TRBJ2-5; 7 nucleotides agree with TRBD2. TRBV5-3 is filed as an ORF, its function uncertain. V lost 4 bases and J lost 2; bases outside the gene matches: 17. The CDR3 consists of 18 residues. CDR3 sequence (DNA): TGTGCCAGAAGCCCCCCCCCAAATAGCGGGCACGAACAAGAGACCCAGTACTTC. Protein: CARSPPPNSGHEQETQYF.

The chain has TRBV7-2 and TRBJ2-1; 9 bases line up with TRBD1. V shed 5 bases, J shed 4 bases, and the junction held 12 bases outside the gene matches. In germline, CDR1 is SGHTA, CDR2 FQGNSA. The CDR3 is 17 residues long. The CDR3 protein is CASSPRARDRAYNEQFF. The CDR3 DNA follows: TGTGCCAGCAGCCCAAGGGCCCGGGACAGGGCTTACAATGAGCAGTTCTTC.

V usage is TRBV7-2 and J usage is TRBJ1-4; the match to TRBD1 covers 9 bases. This CDR3 has 13 amino acids. Germline V gene sequence: CDR1 SGHTA, CDR2 FQGNSA. The V gene end was trimmed by 4 bases and the J gene end by 10 bases; junction bases not matched to a gene: 4. The CDR3, as DNA: TGTGCCAGCAGCTCGGGACAGGGAATAAAACTGTTTTTT. Translating gives CASSSGQGIKLFF. The whole variable domain, filled in from reference TRBV7-2 and TRBJ1-4, reads GAGVSQSPSNKVTEKGKDVELRCDPISGHTALYWYRQSLGQGLEFLIYFQGNSAPDKSGLPSDRFSAERTGGSVSTLTIQRTQQEDSAVYLCASSSGQGIKLFFGSGTQLSVL.

V and J are TRBV9 and TRBJ2-7, with D possibly being TRBD2 (6 bases). Trimming shortened V by 0 bases and J by 5 bases, and 21 bases separated the two germline ends. The CDR3 has 17 amino acids. Germline CDR1 is SGDLS and CDR2 is YYNGEE. The CDR3: CASSVGGGSGVLDEQYF. Written as DNA, the CDR3 is TGTGCCAGCAGCGTAGGTGGGGGATCGGGGGTTTTGGACGAGCAGTACTTC.